This T cell receptor beta chain was profiled in a study of CD4 T cells in relation to SARS-CoV-2 and coronaviruses. Broader study findings: Pre-pandemic and post-infection samples never came from the same donor. According to naive versus memory sequencing, detected responses are memory recall, not newly primed.

Regarding this clone: Its antigen is unknown.

CD4+ T cells from unexposed donors were obtained before the COVID-19 pandemic (2011-2018). Germline CDR1 is MGHDK and CDR2 is SYGVNS. Trimming pared 8 bases from V and 8 bases from J, leaving 18 bases between. The CDR3 covers 14 residues. The method was immunoSEQ multiplex PCR; TCRdb's version includes in-frame clones alone and lacks a portion of them. There are roughly 60,000 clones in the sample; about 94% occur only once, and 0.14% lies in the top ten. The clonotype comes from a human donor in good health. The sample taken for sequencing was naive CD4+ T cells from PBMCs. Specified subset: naive CD4+ T cells isolated by negative enrichment. The V and J genes are TRBV25-1 and TRBJ2-2; tentatively, D is TRBD2 (7 bases). The CDR3 here is CASGGAGSRGELFF. The CDR3 region has the DNA TGTGCCAGCGGGGGGGCAGGGTCGCGAGGGGAGCTGTTTTTT.